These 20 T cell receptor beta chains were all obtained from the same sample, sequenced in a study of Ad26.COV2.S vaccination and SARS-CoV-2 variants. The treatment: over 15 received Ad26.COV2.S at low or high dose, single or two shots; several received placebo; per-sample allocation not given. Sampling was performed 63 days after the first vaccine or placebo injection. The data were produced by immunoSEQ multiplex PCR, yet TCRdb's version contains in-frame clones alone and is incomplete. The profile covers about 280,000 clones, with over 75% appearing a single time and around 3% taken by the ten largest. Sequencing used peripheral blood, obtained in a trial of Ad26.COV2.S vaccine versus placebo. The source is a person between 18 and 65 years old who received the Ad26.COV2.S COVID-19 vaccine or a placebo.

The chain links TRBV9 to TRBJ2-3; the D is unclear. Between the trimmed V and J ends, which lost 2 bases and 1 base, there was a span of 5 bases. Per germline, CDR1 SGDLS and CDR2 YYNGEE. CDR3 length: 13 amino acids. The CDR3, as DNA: TGTGCCAGCAGCGTTAGACGCACAGATACGCAGTATTTT. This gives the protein CASSVRRTDTQYF.

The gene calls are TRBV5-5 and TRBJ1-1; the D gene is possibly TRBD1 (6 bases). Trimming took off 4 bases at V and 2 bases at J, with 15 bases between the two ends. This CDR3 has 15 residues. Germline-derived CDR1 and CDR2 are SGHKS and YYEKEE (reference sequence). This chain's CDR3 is CASSSSTGYNTEAFF. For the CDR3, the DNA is TGTGCCAGCAGCAGCAGTACAGGGTATAACACTGAAGCTTTCTTT. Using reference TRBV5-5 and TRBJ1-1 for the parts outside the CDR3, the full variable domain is DAGVTQSPTHLIKTRGQQVTLRCSPISGHKSVSWYQQVLGQGPQFIFQYYEKEERGRGNFPDRFSARQFPNYSSELNVNALLLGDSALYLCASSSSTGYNTEAFFGQGTRLTVV.

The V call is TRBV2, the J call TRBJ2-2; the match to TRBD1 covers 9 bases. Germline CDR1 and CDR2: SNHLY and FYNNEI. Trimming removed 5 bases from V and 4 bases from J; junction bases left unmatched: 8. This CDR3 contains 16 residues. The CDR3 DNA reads TGTGCCAGCAGTTCCGGGACAGGGATTACCACCGGGGAGCTGTTTTTT. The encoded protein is CASSSGTGITTGELFF.

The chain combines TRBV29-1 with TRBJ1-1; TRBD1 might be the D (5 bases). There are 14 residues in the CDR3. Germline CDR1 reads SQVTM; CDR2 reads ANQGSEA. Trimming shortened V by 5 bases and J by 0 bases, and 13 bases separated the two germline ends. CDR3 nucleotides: TGCAGCGTTCCTTCAGGGTCAGTGAACACTGAAGCTTTCTTT. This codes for CSVPSGSVNTEAFF.

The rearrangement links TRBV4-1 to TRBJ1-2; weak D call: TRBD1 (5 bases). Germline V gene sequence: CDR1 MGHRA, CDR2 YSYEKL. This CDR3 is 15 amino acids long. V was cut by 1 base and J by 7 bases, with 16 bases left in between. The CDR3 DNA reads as TGCGCCAGCAGCCAAGGTCGGCAGGGAAAGGGTGGCTACACCTTC. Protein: CASSQGRQGKGGYTF.

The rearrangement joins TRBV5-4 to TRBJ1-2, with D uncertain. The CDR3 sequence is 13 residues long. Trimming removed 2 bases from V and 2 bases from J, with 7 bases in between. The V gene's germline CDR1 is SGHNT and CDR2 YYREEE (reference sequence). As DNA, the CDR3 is TGTGCCAGCAGCTTCGCGGGGAACTATGGCTACACCTTC. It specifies CASSFAGNYGYTF.

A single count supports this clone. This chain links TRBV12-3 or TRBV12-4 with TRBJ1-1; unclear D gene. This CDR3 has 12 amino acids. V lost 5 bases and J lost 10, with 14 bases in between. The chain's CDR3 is CASSHSQRRAFF. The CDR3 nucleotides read TGTGCCAGCAGTCACTCTCAGCGGAGAGCTTTCTTT.

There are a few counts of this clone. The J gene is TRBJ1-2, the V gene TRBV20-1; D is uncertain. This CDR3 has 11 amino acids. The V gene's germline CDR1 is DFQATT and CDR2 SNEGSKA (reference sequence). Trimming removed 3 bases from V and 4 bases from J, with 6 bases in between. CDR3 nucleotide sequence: TGCAGTGCTAGGGCGGGCTATGGCTACACCTTC. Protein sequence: CSARAGYGYTF.

CDR3 loop: CASSGAGGYQPQHF. The CDR3 nucleotides are TGTGCCAGTTCTGGGGCAGGGGGATATCAGCCCCAGCATTTT. The V call is TRBV6-5, the J call TRBJ1-5; 7 bases are shared with TRBD1. The germline V gene has CDR1 MNHEY and CDR2 SVGAGI. V lost 9 bases to trimming and J lost 5 bases; unmatched junction nucleotides: 10. The CDR3 consists of 14 residues.

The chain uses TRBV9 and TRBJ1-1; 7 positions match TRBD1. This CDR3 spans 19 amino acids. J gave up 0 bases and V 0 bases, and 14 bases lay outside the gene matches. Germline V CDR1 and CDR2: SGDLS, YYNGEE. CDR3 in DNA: TGTGCCAGCAGCGTAGCTACGGGGACAGCTGCTCCTTTGAACACTGAAGCTTTCTTT. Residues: CASSVATGTAAPLNTEAFF.

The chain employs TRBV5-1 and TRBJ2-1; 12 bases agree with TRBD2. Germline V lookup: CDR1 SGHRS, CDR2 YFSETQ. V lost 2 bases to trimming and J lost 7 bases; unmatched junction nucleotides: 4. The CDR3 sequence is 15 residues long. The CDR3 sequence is CASSFGLAGSNEQFF. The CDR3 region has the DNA TGCGCCAGCAGCTTCGGACTAGCGGGATCTAATGAGCAGTTCTTC. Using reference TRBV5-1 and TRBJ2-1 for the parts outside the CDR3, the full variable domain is KAGVTQTPRYLIKTRGQQVTLSCSPISGHRSVSWYQQTPGQGLQFLFEYFSETQRNKGNFPGRFSGRQFSNSRSEMNVSTLELGDSALYLCASSFGLAGSNEQFFGPGTRLTVL.

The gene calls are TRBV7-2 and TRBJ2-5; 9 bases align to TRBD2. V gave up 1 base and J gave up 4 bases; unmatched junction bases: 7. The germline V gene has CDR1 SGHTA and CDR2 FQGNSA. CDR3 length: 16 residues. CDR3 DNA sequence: TGTGCCAGCAGCTTAGGAGGTCGTAGCGGGGGAGAGACCCAGTACTTC. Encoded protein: CASSLGGRSGGETQYF.

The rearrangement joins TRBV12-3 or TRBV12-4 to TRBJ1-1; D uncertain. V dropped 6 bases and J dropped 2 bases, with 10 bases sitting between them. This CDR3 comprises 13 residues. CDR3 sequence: CASSSGINTEAFF. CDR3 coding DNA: TGTGCCAGCAGCTCAGGAATTAACACTGAAGCTTTCTTT.

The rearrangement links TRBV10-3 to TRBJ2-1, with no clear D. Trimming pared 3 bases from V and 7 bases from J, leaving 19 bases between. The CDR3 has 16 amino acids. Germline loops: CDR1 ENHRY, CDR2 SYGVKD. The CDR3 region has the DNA TGTGCCATCAGTGAAATGTCTAGATTTGCTGGGAATGAGCAGTTCTTC. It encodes CAISEMSRFAGNEQFF.

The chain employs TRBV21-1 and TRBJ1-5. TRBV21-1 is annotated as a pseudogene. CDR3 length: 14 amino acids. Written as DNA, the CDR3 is TGTGCCAGCAGCGACGGACCCAAGTGTCAGCCCCAGCATTTT. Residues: CASSDGPKCQPQHF.

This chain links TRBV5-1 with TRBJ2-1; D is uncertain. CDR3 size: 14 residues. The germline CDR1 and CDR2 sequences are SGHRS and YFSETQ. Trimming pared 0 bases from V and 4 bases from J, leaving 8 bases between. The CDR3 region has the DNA TGCGCCAGCAGCTTGGAAACAACTTACAATGAGCAGTTCTTC. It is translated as CASSLETTYNEQFF.

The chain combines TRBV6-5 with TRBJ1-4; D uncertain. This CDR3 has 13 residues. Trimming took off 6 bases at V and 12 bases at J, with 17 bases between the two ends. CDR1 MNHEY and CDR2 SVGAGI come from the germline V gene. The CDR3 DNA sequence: TGTGCCAGCAGACGTCCGGACTATTTCGAACTGTTTTTT. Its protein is CASRRPDYFELFF.

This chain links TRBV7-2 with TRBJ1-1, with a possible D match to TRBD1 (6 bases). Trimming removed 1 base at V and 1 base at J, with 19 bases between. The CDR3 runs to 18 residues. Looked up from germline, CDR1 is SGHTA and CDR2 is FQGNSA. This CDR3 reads CASSLGVLRGGSNTEAFF. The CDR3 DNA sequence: TGTGCCAGCAGCTTAGGTGTACTTAGGGGGGGGTCGAACACTGAAGCTTTCTTT.

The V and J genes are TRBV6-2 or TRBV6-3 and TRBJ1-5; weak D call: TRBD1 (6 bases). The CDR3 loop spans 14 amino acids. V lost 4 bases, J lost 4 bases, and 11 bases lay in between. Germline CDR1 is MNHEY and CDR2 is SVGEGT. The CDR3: CASSLQGGNQPQHF. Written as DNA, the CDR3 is TGTGCCAGCAGTTTACAGGGAGGGAATCAGCCCCAGCATTTT.

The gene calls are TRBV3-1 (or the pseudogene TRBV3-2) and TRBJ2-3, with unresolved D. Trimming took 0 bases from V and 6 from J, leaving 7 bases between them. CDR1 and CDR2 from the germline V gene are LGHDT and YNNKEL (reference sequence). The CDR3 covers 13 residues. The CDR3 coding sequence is TGTGCCAGCAGCCAAGATAGTGGTGATACGCAGTATTTT. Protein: CASSQDSGDTQYF.